One T cell receptor beta chain is described in this entry. Its cognate antigen is unknown. The data stem from a study of Graves' ophthalmopathy and Graves' hyperthyroidism. RNA transcripts were the source from which TCR beta CDR3 regions were amplified. Second-round multiplex PCR came after a first-round RT-PCR that employed HTBI primers. TCRdb recomputed calls from the multiplex PCR reads with MiXCR, one row per CDR3 protein. This table holds some 750,000 distinct CDR3 sequences, approximately 40% found once. Study results and limitations: A model built from 13 signatures distinguished ophthalmopathy from stable hyperthyroidism with approximately 89% sensitivity and about 84% specificity.

Exclusion criteria comprised other autoimmune diseases, uncontrolled infections, pregnancy or lactation in patients. The diagnosis combined clinical symptoms, thyroxine, TRAb, thyroid ultrasound and orbital computed tomography scans. PBMCs were obtained from roughly 9.7 ml of fresh peripheral blood. Per the germline V gene, CDR1 is SGHTA and CDR2 is FQGNSA. V was clipped by 5 bases and J by 1 base, with 14 bases between them. The CDR3 totals 15 residues. The chain joins TRBV7-2 to TRBJ2-5; D might be TRBD1 (6 bases). The TCR was taken from an adult man with Graves' ophthalmopathy. Sequenced input: peripheral blood. This CDR3 is CASSRNRAPQETQYF. The CDR3 DNA reads as TGTGCCAGCAGCCGGAACAGGGCTCCCCAAGAGACCCAGTACTTC. The variable domain in full, with the rest retrieved from reference TRBV7-2 and TRBJ2-5, is GAGVSQSPSNKVTEKGKDVELRCDPISGHTALYWYRQSLGQGLEFLIYFQGNSAPDKSGLPSDRFSAERTGGSVSTLTIQRTQQEDSAVYLCASSRNRAPQETQYFGPGTRLLVL.